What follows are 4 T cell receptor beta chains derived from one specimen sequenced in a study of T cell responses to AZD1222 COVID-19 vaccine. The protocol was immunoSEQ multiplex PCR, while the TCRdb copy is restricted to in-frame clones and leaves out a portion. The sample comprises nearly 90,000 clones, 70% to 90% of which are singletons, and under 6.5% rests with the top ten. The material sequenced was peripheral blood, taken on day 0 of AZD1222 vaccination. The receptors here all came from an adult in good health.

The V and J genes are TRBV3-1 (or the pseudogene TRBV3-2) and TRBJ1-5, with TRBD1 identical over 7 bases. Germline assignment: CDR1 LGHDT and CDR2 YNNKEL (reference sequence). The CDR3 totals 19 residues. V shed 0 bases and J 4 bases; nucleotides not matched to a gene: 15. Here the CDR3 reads CASSQDRGPPGQENQPQHF. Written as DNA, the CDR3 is TGTGCCAGCAGCCAAGATCGGGGCCCTCCTGGACAGGAAAATCAGCCCCAGCATTTT.

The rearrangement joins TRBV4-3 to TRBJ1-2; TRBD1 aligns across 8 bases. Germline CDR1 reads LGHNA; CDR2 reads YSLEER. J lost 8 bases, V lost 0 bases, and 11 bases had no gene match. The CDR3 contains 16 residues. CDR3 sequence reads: CASSQDPQGGGRGYTF. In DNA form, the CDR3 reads TGCGCCAGCAGCCAAGACCCACAGGGGGGTGGTAGGGGCTACACCTTC.

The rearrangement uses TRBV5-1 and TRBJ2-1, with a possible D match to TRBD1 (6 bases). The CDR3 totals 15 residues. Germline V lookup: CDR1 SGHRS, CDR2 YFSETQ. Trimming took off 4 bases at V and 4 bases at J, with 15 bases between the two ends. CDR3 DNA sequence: TGCGCCAGCAGCCAACACCGACAGGAATACAATGAGCAGTTCTTC. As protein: CASSQHRQEYNEQFF. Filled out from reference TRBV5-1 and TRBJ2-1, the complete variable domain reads KAGVTQTPRYLIKTRGQQVTLSCSPISGHRSVSWYQQTPGQGLQFLFEYFSETQRNKGNFPGRFSGRQFSNSRSEMNVSTLELGDSALYLCASSQHRQEYNEQFFGPGTRLTVL.

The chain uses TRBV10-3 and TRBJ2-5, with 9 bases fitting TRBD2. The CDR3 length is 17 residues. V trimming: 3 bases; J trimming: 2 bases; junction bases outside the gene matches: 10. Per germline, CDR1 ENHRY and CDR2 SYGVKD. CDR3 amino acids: CAISERGSSGVQETQYF. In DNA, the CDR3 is TGTGCCATCAGTGAACGTGGGTCTAGCGGGGTTCAAGAGACCCAGTACTTC.